The T cell receptor beta chain described here comes from a study of shared clonotypes between healthy human individuals. Study in general: A donor's plate count was three for CD4 naive and three for CD4 memory; CD8 naive had two and CD8 memory one.

Turning to this clone: What it binds is unknown.

General study findings and limits: Non-shared clonotypes showed lower generation probabilities than clonotypes common to all four donors.

The CDR3 loop spans 16 amino acids. The germline V gene has CDR1 LNHDA and CDR2 SQIVND (reference sequence). V was clipped by 7 bases and J by 0 bases; unmatched bases: 8. The authors ran the assay at deep level. Here immunoSEQ multiplex PCR was the method, and the copy in TCRdb shows in-frame clones only, minus some. The data show millions of clones, with 90% to 95% seen just once and 0.13% held by the top ten. The rearrangement uses TRBV19 and TRBJ2-5; 10 bases fit TRBD2. The origin of this receptor is a young man in good health. Sequenced input: naive CD4+ T cells sorted from blood. Subset denoted: CD45RA+ positively selected. The DNA for the CDR3 is TGTGCCAGTACTGCTACTAGCGGGGTGTACCAAGAGACCCAGTACTTC. Translation: CASTATSGVYQETQYF.